This T cell receptor beta chain is drawn from a study of T cells expressing NK-cell markers. Overall study findings and caveats: As a fraction of CD8+ T cells, dominant NKG2C+ clonotypes reached about 1.0-7.0% in more than five donors. Researchers report these clonotypes also headed the CD3+CD56-NKG2C+ fraction in a handful of donors.

Concerning this clonotype: Antigen: not known.

Germline lookup yields CDR1 DFQATT and CDR2 SNEGSKA (reference sequence). This CDR3 has 13 amino acids. Researchers built TCR beta cDNA using 5'RACE template switching with UMIs. TCRdb reprocessed the 5' RACE reads and keeps a single row for each CDR3 protein, giving no DNA. The table lists 250,000 to 300,000 distinct CDR3 sequences. This sequence joins TRBV20-1 and TRBJ2-3; TCRdb reports TRBD2, a call that lacks DNA to check it against. The receptor comes from a man aged 18-30 years in good health. The sequencing sample was made of blood T cells: a sorted CD56 or NKG2C T cell subset, CD4+ or CD8+ T cells, or bulk PBMC T cells (not recorded which). The CDR3 protein is CSASLILGDTQYF.